This is a list of T cell receptor beta chains from one sample in a study of T cells expressing NK-cell markers. TCRdb reworked the 5' RACE reads into one entry per CDR3 protein, no DNA. Recorded for this sample: about 260,000 distinct CDR3 sequences. Sequencing used blood T cells: a sorted CD56 or NKG2C T cell subset, CD4+ or CD8+ T cells, or bulk PBMC T cells (not recorded which). These receptors originate from a man aged 18 to 29 in good health. The CDR3 runs from the conserved cysteine through the conserved F or W.

CDR3 protein	V gene	J gene
CASSLGVLAGYQETQYF	TRBV7-2	TRBJ2-5
CASSSPGTGAYNEQFF	TRBV12-3/TRBV12-4	TRBJ2-1
CASSRPKKPDTQYF	TRBV12-3/TRBV12-4	TRBJ2-3
CASSFALASGTPIYF	TRBV11-2	TRBJ1-3
CSVGDRAHYGYTF	TRBV29-1	TRBJ1-2
CASISRGEYNEQFF	TRBV7-2	TRBJ2-1
CASSPGTGDPHEQFF	TRBV5-4	TRBJ2-1
CAWSLTVLKGIEAFF	TRBV30	TRBJ1-1
CASTTLGGLRAFF	TRBV12-3/TRBV12-4	TRBJ1-1
CSVEVGHGSGELFF	TRBV29-1	TRBJ2-2
CASSYPWGTQYF	TRBV7-2	TRBJ2-3
CASSRGTVNTEAFF	TRBV28	TRBJ1-1
CASSYWTAGDEQFF	TRBV5-6	TRBJ2-1
CASQDGVGNIQYF	TRBV27	TRBJ2-4
CASSYGVKRDYNEQFF	TRBV13	TRBJ2-1
CASSLGRGSTDTQYF	TRBV12-3/TRBV12-4	TRBJ2-3
CSVTTGGPFEQYF	TRBV29-1	TRBJ2-7